This T cell receptor beta chain comes out of a study of immune evolution from preneoplasia to lung adenocarcinoma (dated by TCRdb to the early 2020s). As for the study more broadly: HLA loss of heterozygosity was seen in roughly 6.6%, 14% and 36% of AIS, MIA and ADC lesions, and in no AAH lesions. In total, the cohort included under 60 patients with pulmonary nodules, all of whom underwent surgical resection. POLYSOLVER was used to infer Class I HLA alleles from exome data, while LOHHLA was used to detect allele-specific HLA loss. The immune data were integrated with whole exome sequencing and methylation data from the same cohort of nodules. The study profiled immune contexture across lung adenocarcinoma precursors and invasive adenocarcinoma using immune gene expression, TCR sequencing and multiplex immunofluorescence. Resected precursor lesions (AAH, AIS, MIA) and invasive adenocarcinomas were each compared against paired morphologically normal lung tissue. According to the study, more than 100 samples were used for TCR sequencing. Sample size was based on specimen availability rather than a prior power calculation. TCR sequencing data were obtained from 51 patients.

Using the immunoSEQ hsTCRbeta Kit, TCR beta CDR3 regions were sequenced from DNA. The paper's processing steps were these. TCR sequencing data were analysed with the ImmunoSEQ Analyzer. T cell clonality was defined as 1 minus Pielou's evenness, calculated on productive rearrangements. The inverse Simpson index, applied to productive templates, was used to measure T cell diversity. T cell density was expressed as TCR beta template counts normalized to usable DNA, with usable DNA estimated by amplifying and sequencing housekeeping genes. Two-sided Kruskal-Wallis tests were used to compare TCR metrics between histologic stages. TCRdb's version of the immuneACCESS table is confined to in-frame rearrangements and falls short of the full clone set. An unresolved V gene accounts for under half of the shortfall where checked; the remainder is of unknown origin. V and J calls and clone size follow that table, whereas D and trimming were derived from the DNA. In this sample the table shows around 10,000 clones, around 79% of which occur a single time. About 4% of the sample belongs to the ten largest clones.

The patients had resection in Japan or China between about 2013 and 2018. Histologic diagnosis of each case was confirmed independently by two lung cancer pathologists on H&E slides. Premalignant or tumor cells were enriched for nucleic acid extraction by macro-dissection performed after pathologic assessment. FFPE tissue was used for DNA isolation with the AllPrep DNA/RNA FFPE Kit. Comment on this clone: Its specific antigen is unknown. The junction departs from germline at one end; a sequencing error may be responsible. This same CDR3 is encoded by further DNA sequences in the sample.

The germline V gene specifies MDHEN as CDR1 and SYDVKM as CDR2. From its cysteine to its phenylalanine, the CDR3 spans 12 amino acids. Just CDR3 DNA is preserved here, 36 bases in frame from base 1. The study at large found these results: Normal lung had the highest top T cell clone frequencies, which appeared to decline progressively from AAH through AIS, MIA and invasive adenocarcinoma. Compared with EGFR-mutant or double wild-type lesions, KRAS-mutant nodules had the highest T cell clonality. The findings rested on association rather than direct causation, and larger cohorts with long-term follow-up and longitudinal biopsies were considered necessary. Clonality was highest in normal lung, while later-stage lesions appeared to have lower clonality but higher T cell density and diversity. Because every patient came from Japan and China, how well the results apply to Western populations was uncertain.

The sample consisted of FFPE minimally invasive lung adenocarcinoma tissue. The sample's cell subset or site label, in plain terms: micro-invasive lung adenocarcinoma (MIA). This clonotype originated in a person aged 60-80 years with lung adenocarcinoma. The sequence links TRBV28 to TRBJ1-2, with TRBD1 tentatively as D gene (5 bases match). CDR3 sequence: CASSLLGTGYTF. The DNA sequence is given as TGTGCCAGCAGTTTATTGGGGACTGGCTACACTTTC.